This T cell receptor (beta chain) was identified during a study of T cell responses to AZD1222 COVID-19 vaccine. Study-wide findings and caveats: Variant regions that are unmutated are reportedly the target of nearly half of spike-specific TCRs. Clonal diversity may have been underestimated, and the donors were mostly white British, with more females than males. Among those given AZD1222, only six were seropositive at baseline.

The V gene lost 1 base and the J gene lost 6 bases, with 18 bases spanning the gap. CDR3 length: 16 amino acids. CDR1 and CDR2 (germline): MNHEY, SVGEGT. Using immunoSEQ multiplex PCR, the repertoire was profiled, and TCRdb retains in-frame clones only, with some absent. The table has 60,000 to 85,000 clones, over 75% seen once. Concerning this clone: The antigen is unknown.

Timing groups of about 4 and about 12 weeks for second doses were pooled. The receptor was isolated from an adult who received the AZD1222 COVID-19 vaccine. V usage is TRBV6-2 or TRBV6-3 and J usage is TRBJ1-2; TRBD1 might be the D (5 bases). The material sequenced was peripheral blood, taken 28 days after the second AZD1222 dose. CDR3 residues: CASSYFDSSVGDGYTF. CDR3 sequence (DNA): TGTGCCAGCAGTTACTTTGACAGCTCCGTGGGGGATGGCTACACCTTC.